The 17 T cell receptor beta chains given below trace back to one sample, sequenced in a study of shared clonotypes between healthy human individuals. Sequencing used immunoSEQ multiplex PCR; TCRdb keeps in-frame clones, though not all of them. The data show 450,000 to 500,000 clones, with over 70% seen just once and 12% held by the top ten. What was sequenced was PBMCs. These receptors all come from a woman in her thirties or forties in good health. Some clones in this sample may be carry-over from other donors' samples.

On this clone itself: A read error is the likely source, as a far larger clone sits one nucleotide away. Other nucleotide sequences from this sample produce the same CDR3. V gene TRBV5-1 combines with J gene TRBJ2-5; 13 bases fit TRBD2. Per germline, CDR1 SGHRS and CDR2 YFSETQ. CDR3 size: 17 residues. J was trimmed by 8 bases and V by 4 bases; bases with no gene match: 14. This CDR3 reads CASSPGLAGFWGETQYF. The DNA for the CDR3 is TGCGCCAGCAGCCCGGGACTAGCGGGATTCTGGGGAGAAACCCAGTACTTC.

In regard to this clone: This is likely an artifact of a read error, given a far larger clone one base away. Other nucleotide sequences in the sample specify the same CDR3. V usage is TRBV6-1 and J usage is TRBJ1-1; D is possibly TRBD1 (5 bases). The CDR3 loop spans 16 amino acids. Germline values: CDR1 MNHNS, CDR2 SASEGT. The DNA of the CDR3 is TGTGCTAGCAGTGAAGCGCTGGGGCGGTTGAACACTGAAGCTTTCTTT. Its translation is CASSEALGRLNTEAFF.

The chain combines TRBV7-3 with TRBJ2-3, with D possibly being TRBD2 (5 bases). CDR3 length equals 14 residues. Germline V gene sequence: CDR1 SGHTA, CDR2 FQGTGA. Trimming shortened V by 1 base and J by 6 bases, and 11 bases separated the two germline ends. The CDR3 DNA reads TGTGCCAGCAGCTTAAACGGGATGGGGGATACGCAGTATTTT. Translating it yields CASSLNGMGDTQYF.

The CDR3 loop reads CASSSLAGETGELFF. The CDR3 DNA reads TGTGCCAGCAGCTCACTAGCGGGAGAAACCGGGGAGCTGTTTTTT. The chain joins TRBV7-3 to TRBJ2-2; 11 bases are shared with TRBD2. The V and J ends lost 4 bases and 5 bases, in that order; junction bases with no gene match: 3. The CDR3 is 15 residues long. Germline CDR1 reads SGHTA; CDR2 reads FQGTGA.

The chain recombines TRBV30 with TRBJ2-1, with TRBD2 matching 10 bases. The CDR3 is 15 amino acids. J lost 9 bases, V lost 0 bases, and 8 bases had no gene match. Germline CDR1 and CDR2: GTSNPN and SVGIG (reference sequence). The CDR3, as DNA: TGTGCCTGGAGTGTACGGTCTAGCGGGAGTGGTGAGCAGTTCTTC. Translated: CAWSVRSSGSGEQFF.

The chain joins TRBV5-4 to TRBJ2-1; 10 bases line up with TRBD1. Germline V gene data show CDR1 as SGHNT and CDR2 as YYREEE (reference sequence). There are 16 residues in the CDR3. V gave up 0 bases and J gave up 7 bases; unmatched junction bases: 7. CDR3 sequence reads: CASSLGLGQGKNEQFF. In nucleotides, the CDR3 is TGTGCCAGCAGCTTGGGGCTGGGACAGGGGAAGAATGAGCAGTTCTTC.

This chain connects TRBV2 to TRBJ1-4, with 7 bases fitting TRBD1. CDR3 size: 13 residues. CDR1 is SNHLY and CDR2 is FYNNEI in the germline V gene. The junction had 0 bases not matched to a gene; V was cut back by 3 bases and J by 5 bases. The CDR3 region has the DNA TGTGCCAGCAGTGACAGGGGGAATGAAAAACTGTTTTTT. It specifies CASSDRGNEKLFF.

The V call is TRBV5-6, the J call TRBJ2-7, with TRBD2 matching 8 bases. This CDR3 comprises 14 residues. Germline loops: CDR1 SGHDT, CDR2 YYEEEE. J lost 6 bases, V lost 3 bases, and 8 bases had no gene match. CDR3 amino acids: CASSWIGTRGEQYF. In DNA, the CDR3 is TGTGCCAGCAGCTGGATCGGGACTAGGGGCGAGCAGTACTTC.

The chain couples TRBV18 to TRBJ1-2; possible D gene TRBD1, 5 bases. CDR1 and CDR2 from the germline V gene are KGHSH and LQKENI. The CDR3 covers 16 residues. V lost 3 bases, J lost 2 bases, and 16 bases lay in between. The CDR3 coding sequence is TGTGCCAGCTCACCTTTCCATGGTAGACAGAACTATGGCTACACCTTC. Encoded protein: CASSPFHGRQNYGYTF.

The sample holds a few counts of this clone. V and J are TRBV7-9 and TRBJ1-2, with 7 bases that match TRBD1. V trimming: 6 bases; J trimming: 4 bases; junction bases outside the gene matches: 8. Germline lookup yields CDR1 SEHNR and CDR2 FQNEAQ (reference sequence). The CDR3 has 14 amino acids. The CDR3 loop is CASSSAGGGYGYTF. The CDR3, as DNA: TGTGCCAGCAGTTCCGCAGGGGGTGGCTATGGCTACACCTTC.

This clone was counted between two and nine times. V is TRBV7-9 and J is TRBJ2-1; 9 positions agree with TRBD2. The trim removed 4 bases at V and 10 bases at J, leaving 8 bases unmatched. CDR3 length: 14 residues. The germline CDR1 and CDR2 sequences are SEHNR and FQNEAQ (reference sequence). CDR3 DNA: TGTGCCAGCAGCTCTAGCGGGGCCCACCCAGAGCAGTTCTTC. Protein: CASSSSGAHPEQFF.

V gene TRBV6-1 combines with J gene TRBJ2-2; 13 bases line up with TRBD2. Germline V CDR1 and CDR2: MNHNS, SASEGT. Trimming took 7 bases from V and 8 from J; bases not matched to a gene: 7. The CDR3 covers 15 residues. CDR3 sequence: CASITLAGGLGELFF. CDR3 sequence (DNA): TGTGCCAGCATTACACTAGCGGGAGGGCTTGGGGAGCTGTTTTTT.

This clone was counted a few times. The chain couples TRBV7-8 to TRBJ2-4, with 11 positions matching TRBD1. The CDR3 extends over 16 amino acids. With V trimmed by 5 bases and J by 1 base, 4 bases remained unmatched. Germline CDR1 and CDR2: SGHVS and FQNEAQ. DNA of the CDR3: TGTGCCAGCAGCCTCCGGGACAGGGGGGCCAAAAACATTCAGTACTTC. This sequence encodes CASSLRDRGAKNIQYF.

This sequence joins TRBV19 and TRBJ2-2, with D perhaps TRBD2 (5 bases). The CDR3 has 15 amino acids. V was pared by 9 bases and J by 9 bases, with 23 bases between. CDR1 LNHDA and CDR2 SQIVND come from the germline V gene (reference sequence). The CDR3 region has the DNA TGTGCCAGAGGACGACTAACAAGATCTATCTGGGAGCTGTTTTTT. As protein: CARGRLTRSIWELFF.

This clone showed up many times. V is TRBV6-5 and J is TRBJ2-7, with a possible D match to TRBD2 (5 bases). CDR1 is MNHEY, CDR2 SVGAGI, per germline. The CDR3 has 11 amino acids. The V end lost 9 bases, the J end lost 4 bases, and 10 bases lay between the germline ends. This chain's CDR3 is CASGREYEQYF. CDR3 bases: TGTGCCAGTGGAAGGGAGTACGAGCAGTACTTC.

This clone is judged medium-sized. The same CDR3 arises from other DNA sequences in this sample as well. The chain recombines TRBV5-1 with TRBJ1-5, with 7 bases that match TRBD1. With V trimmed by 0 bases and J by 6 bases, 6 bases remained unmatched. Germline CDR1 and CDR2: SGHRS and YFSETQ. This CDR3 contains 15 residues. In DNA, the CDR3 is TGCGCCAGCAGCTTGGAGGGGGCTCGTGGTCAGCCCCAGCATTTT. Its protein product is CASSLEGARGQPQHF.

This clone was seen only a few times. The rearrangement links TRBV6-5 to TRBJ1-1; D remains unclear. V lost 0 bases to trimming and J lost 0 bases, with 8 bases between them. The CDR3 runs to 15 residues. Germline V gives CDR1 MNHEY, CDR2 SVGAGI. The CDR3 loop is CASSYSTQLNTEAFF. The DNA for the CDR3 is TGTGCCAGCAGTTACTCGACGCAGTTGAACACTGAAGCTTTCTTT.